The 17 T cell receptor beta chains below all came from one sample that was sequenced in a study of shared clonotypes between healthy human individuals. TCRdb's copy holds only in-frame clones and misses some; the assay was immunoSEQ multiplex PCR. The sample lists about 2 million clones; roughly 94% were seen once. Positively selected for CCR7, the CD45RO-negative cells used as naive CD8 cells excluded terminally differentiated effector memory CD45RA+ cells. Sequencing input: naive CD8+ T cells sorted from blood. The receptor set was obtained from a man between 18 and 29 years old in good health.

The CDR3 loop reads CAISEVLDEISSYEQYF. Written as DNA, the CDR3 is TGTGCCATCAGTGAAGTTTTGGACGAAATCAGCTCCTACGAGCAGTACTTC. The rearrangement uses TRBV10-3 and TRBJ2-7; D is uncertain. Germline V lookup: CDR1 ENHRY, CDR2 SYGVKD. This CDR3 comprises 17 residues. Trimming pared 3 bases from V and 0 bases from J, leaving 18 bases between.

This chain links TRBV4-1 with TRBJ2-1; D possibly corresponds to TRBD2 (6 bases). There are 15 residues in the CDR3. V was pared by 0 bases and J by 5 bases, with 11 bases between. From germline, CDR1 is MGHRA and CDR2 YSYEKL. For the CDR3, the DNA is TGCGCCAGCAGCCAAGAGGGGACTTTTAACAATGAGCAGTTCTTC. It translates to CASSQEGTFNNEQFF.

Written as DNA, the CDR3 is TGTGCCAGCACCCGACAGGGCCTCCCCGCAACTAATGAAAAACTGTTTTTT. It yields the protein CASTRQGLPATNEKLFF. The V call is TRBV27, the J call TRBJ1-4, with 7 bases that match TRBD1. This CDR3 contains 17 residues. Germline CDR1 MNHEY, CDR2 SMNVEV (reference sequence). V gave up 7 bases and J gave up 0 bases; unmatched junction bases: 11. Full variable domain (remainder filled in from reference TRBV27 and TRBJ1-4): EAQVTQNPRYLITVTGKKLTVTCSQNMNHEYMSWYRQDPGLGLRQIYYSMNVEVTDKGDVPEGYKVSRKEKRNFPLILESPSPNQTSLYFCASTRQGLPATNEKLFFGSGTQLSVL.

This chain joins TRBV30 and TRBJ2-2; possibly TRBD2 for D (7 bases). The germline V gene has CDR1 GTSNPN and CDR2 SVGIG (reference sequence). The CDR3 has 14 residues. V was cut by 5 bases and J by 6 bases, with 16 bases left in between. The CDR3 sequence is CAWGYREGPGELFF. The DNA for the CDR3 is TGTGCCTGGGGCTACAGGGAGGGGCCCGGGGAGCTGTTTTTT.

This clone has more than one count but fewer than ten. Other DNA variants within this sample encode the same CDR3. The J gene is TRBJ2-7, the V gene TRBV27, with D possibly being TRBD1 or TRBD2 (5 bases each). V was shortened by 6 bases and J by 4 bases, with 13 bases between the two germline ends. The CDR3 runs 13 residues. Germline V gene sequence: CDR1 MNHEY, CDR2 SMNVEV (reference sequence). CDR3 protein: CASSPSRGYEQYF. Here the CDR3 DNA reads TGTGCCAGCAGCCCCTCGAGGGGTTACGAGCAGTACTTC.

The chain employs TRBV4-3 and TRBJ1-4; a weak D match, TRBD1 (5 bases). The CDR3 consists of 15 residues. Trimming pared 4 bases from V and 4 bases from J, leaving 13 bases between. Germline values: CDR1 LGHNA, CDR2 YSLEER. CDR3: CASSLLLGGNEKLFF. DNA for the CDR3: TGCGCCAGCAGCCTGCTCCTCGGGGGTAATGAAAAACTGTTTTTT.

The chain is built from TRBV28 and TRBJ2-4; 9 positions match TRBD2. V lost 6 bases to trimming and J lost 5 bases; unmatched junction nucleotides: 14. The germline CDR1 and CDR2 sequences are MDHEN and SYDVKM. This CDR3 region has 17 residues. The CDR3 loop reads CASRTPIGGGVQNIQYF. CDR3 coding DNA: TGTGCCAGCAGAACCCCAATCGGCGGGGGGGTTCAAAACATTCAGTACTTC.

Turning to this clone: Other DNA sequences of this sample code for an identical CDR3. The V and J genes are TRBV4-1 and TRBJ2-1; D gene uncertain. The CDR3 has 13 amino acids. The germline V gene has CDR1 MGHRA and CDR2 YSYEKL. Trimming took 0 bases from V and 10 from J, leaving 10 bases between them. The CDR3 DNA reads as TGCGCCAGCAGCCAAGATCCTAGTGACGAGCAGTTCTTC. Its protein product is CASSQDPSDEQFF.

A single count supports this clone. The junction departs from germline at one end; a sequencing error may be responsible. In DNA, the CDR3 is TGTGTCAGCAGCTTCATCCCGGGCCGGGGTTTCTCCTACGAGCAGTACTTC. Protein: CVSSFIPGRGFSYEQYF. V and J are TRBV7-9 and TRBJ2-7, with D possibly TRBD2 on 5 matching bases. The germline gives CDR1 SEHNR, CDR2 FQNEAQ (reference sequence). This CDR3 has 17 residues.

The chain employs TRBV12-5 and TRBJ1-1, with D maybe TRBD1 (5 bases). The CDR3 contains 15 residues. Trimming took off 3 bases at V and 0 bases at J, with 11 bases between the two ends. CDR1 is LGHNT, CDR2 FRNRAP, per germline. The CDR3 DNA reads TGTGCTAGTGGTTTTACGACAGAATTGAACACTGAAGCTTTCTTT. Its translation is CASGFTTELNTEAFF.

The chain has TRBV19 and TRBJ1-5; possibly TRBD1 for D (5 bases). Germline assignment: CDR1 LNHDA and CDR2 SQIVND (reference sequence). The CDR3 sequence is 14 residues long. Between the trimmed V and J ends, which lost 4 bases and 3 bases, there was a span of 10 bases. DNA for the CDR3: TGTGCCAGTAGTAACCGGGACTACAATCAGCCCCAGCATTTT. Translated: CASSNRDYNQPQHF.

The chain's CDR3 is CASSWGNEQFF. The CDR3 DNA reads as TGTGCCAGCAGCTGGGGCAATGAGCAGTTCTTC. The rearrangement links TRBV5-8 to TRBJ2-1; no clear D. The CDR3 covers 11 residues. With 3 bases removed from V and 6 bases from J, the gap between germline ends came to 4 bases. In germline, CDR1 is SGHTS, CDR2 YDEGEE.

The CDR3 sequence: CASTDRGRRNEQYF. CDR3 sequence (DNA): TGCGCCAGCACAGACAGGGGGCGCAGAAACGAGCAGTACTTC. The chain combines TRBV10-2 with TRBJ2-7; 10 positions match TRBD1. In germline, CDR1 is WSHSY, CDR2 SAAADI. V was pared by 7 bases and J by 5 bases, with 8 bases of the junction left unmatched. The CDR3 is 14 amino acids.

The rearrangement uses TRBV6-5 and TRBJ2-1, with TRBD2 identical over 7 bases. Germline CDR1 is MNHEY and CDR2 is SVGAGI. With V trimmed by 2 bases and J by 2 bases, 3 bases remained unmatched. The CDR3 length is 15 residues. CDR3 region: CASSYGGGAYNEQFF. In nucleotides, the CDR3 is TGTGCCAGCAGTTACGGTGGGGGGGCCTACAATGAGCAGTTCTTC.

This chain connects TRBV11-2 to TRBJ2-7; D remains ambiguous. The CDR3 runs 15 residues. Germline lookup yields CDR1 SGHAT and CDR2 FQNNGV. Trimming left V 5 bases short and J 5 bases short, with 19 bases between. CDR3 region: CASSPPRVGLHEQYF. Written as DNA, the CDR3 is TGTGCCAGCAGCCCCCCCAGAGTTGGATTGCACGAGCAGTACTTC.

The chain couples TRBV28 to TRBJ2-7; 8 bases are a match to TRBD1. This CDR3 contains 14 residues. V lost 5 bases and J lost 5; bases outside the gene matches: 8. From germline, CDR1 is MDHEN and CDR2 SYDVKM. The CDR3 DNA reads TGTGCCAGCAGTCTTCCAGGGGGCTTAAACGAGCAGTACTTC. It yields the protein CASSLPGGLNEQYF.

V and J are TRBV6-6 and TRBJ1-3; no reliable D call. The CDR3 contains 11 residues. Deletions cut 9 bases from V and 2 bases from J, with 5 bases between. Per the germline V gene, CDR1 is MNHNY and CDR2 is SVGAGI (reference sequence). In DNA, the CDR3 is TGTGCCAGTGAAACTGGAAACACCATATATTTT. Translating gives CASETGNTIYF.